Presented here are 14 T cell receptor beta chains from one specimen sequenced in a study of T-cell memory formation after mild COVID-19. TCRdb processed the 5' RACE reads anew with MiXCR; each CDR3 protein has one entry. Of 450,000 to 650,000 distinct CDR3 sequences detected, about a fifth appear once; the ten largest clones hold around 7.7%. The specimen sequenced was PBMCs or a T cell subset sorted from them (not recorded which). The origin of the receptors is an adult woman who had mild COVID-19 (a few samples of this study predate the infection). Cell type and time point are not known.

V usage is TRBV14 and J usage is TRBJ1-1; 10 bases line up with TRBD1. The CDR3 is 17 residues long. CDR1 SGHDN and CDR2 FVKESK come from the germline V gene. After removal of 2 bases from V and 0 bases from J, the junction contained 6 bases not matched to a gene. CDR3 loop: CASSQWTGQGMNTEAFF. The CDR3 DNA follows: TGTGCCAGCAGCCAATGGACGGGACAGGGGATGAACACTGAAGCTTTCTTT.

V is TRBV18 and J is TRBJ1-1, with 7 bases lining up with TRBD1. Germline trimming cut 2 bases from V and 4 bases from J; bases unmatched to any gene: 7. This CDR3 has 15 residues. The germline V gene encodes CDR1 KGHSH and CDR2 LQKENI. CDR3 sequence: CASSPYRGQGTEAFF. The CDR3 nucleotides are TGTGCCAGCTCACCATATAGGGGGCAGGGCACTGAAGCTTTCTTT.

The chain is built from TRBV6-5 and TRBJ2-3; D gene unclear. CDR1 MNHEY and CDR2 SVGAGI come from the germline V gene. The CDR3 extends over 17 amino acids. V lost 0 bases and J lost 0, with 13 bases in between. CDR3 in amino acids: CASSYSRDDFSTDTQYF. CDR3 bases: TGTGCCAGCAGTTACTCACGAGACGACTTTAGCACAGATACGCAGTATTTT.

This clonotype was detected only once. The chain carries TRBV24-1 and TRBJ2-2; 7 nucleotides match TRBD1. The CDR3 length is 14 residues. Germline values: CDR1 KGHDR, CDR2 SFDVKD. With 4 bases clipped from V and 7 bases from J, the junction kept 5 bases outside the gene matches. The CDR3 sequence: CATSDLDRFGELFF. The CDR3 DNA is TGTGCCACCAGTGACTTGGACAGGTTCGGGGAGCTGTTTTTT.

The chain has TRBV7-9 and TRBJ2-6; 7 nucleotides agree with TRBD1. CDR3 length equals 20 residues. V was clipped by 1 base and J by 1 base; unmatched bases: 13. Germline V gene data show CDR1 as SEHNR and CDR2 as FQNEAQ (reference sequence). The CDR3 DNA reads TGTGCCAGCAGCTTAGGGCCCCTCTCGGGACAGCGATCTGGGGCCAACGTCCTGACTTTC. Protein: CASSLGPLSGQRSGANVLTF.

The V call is TRBV29-1, the J call TRBJ2-3, with TRBD1 matching over 7 bases. J lost 8 bases, V lost 7 bases, and 9 bases had no gene match. The CDR3 covers 12 residues. Germline CDR1 SQVTM, CDR2 ANQGSEA. CDR3 in amino acids: CSAYPDRVTQYF. CDR3 nucleotide sequence: TGCAGCGCTTACCCCGACAGGGTTACGCAGTATTTT.

The rearrangement joins TRBV11-2 to TRBJ2-3, with 9 positions matching TRBD2. The germline V gene has CDR1 SGHAT and CDR2 FQNNGV. Germline trimming cut 4 bases from V and 4 bases from J; bases unmatched to any gene: 3. The CDR3 contains 14 residues. CDR3 in amino acids: CASSSIAGADTQYF. CDR3 in DNA: TGTGCCAGCAGCTCAATAGCGGGGGCAGATACGCAGTATTTT. Looking up the rest from reference TRBV11-2 and TRBJ2-3 gives the full variable domain: EAGVAQSPRYKIIEKRQSVAFWCNPISGHATLYWYQQILGQGPKLLIQFQNNGVVDDSQLPKDRFSAERLKGVDSTLKIQPAKLEDSAVYLCASSSIAGADTQYFGPGTRLTVL.

This sequence joins TRBV5-1 and TRBJ2-1; TRBD1 aligns across 9 bases. The V segment lost 1 base and the J segment 8 bases; nucleotides outside the gene matches: 7. The V gene's germline CDR1 is SGHRS and CDR2 YFSETQ. The CDR3 contains 15 residues. CDR3 sequence: CASSLSTGGRDEQFF. The CDR3 DNA reads as TGCGCCAGCAGCTTGTCGACAGGGGGTCGGGATGAGCAGTTCTTC.

This clonotype was detected many times. The chain has TRBV12-3 or TRBV12-4 and TRBJ2-2, with 7 bases that match TRBD2. The junction had 5 bases not matched to a gene; V was cut back by 5 bases and J by 5 bases. The CDR3 extends over 14 amino acids. The CDR3 loop reads CASSISSGTGELFF. The DNA for the CDR3 is TGTGCCAGCAGTATATCTAGCGGTACCGGGGAGCTGTTTTTT.

The gene calls are TRBV5-6 and TRBJ2-1; D is possibly TRBD1 (5 bases). CDR1 is SGHDT and CDR2 is YYEEEE in the germline V gene. The ends were cut back, 0 bases at V and 3 bases at J, with 10 bases in the middle. This CDR3 region has 15 residues. CDR3 in amino acids: CASSLEGWLYNEQFF. CDR3 nucleotide sequence: TGTGCCAGCAGCTTGGAGGGGTGGCTCTACAATGAGCAGTTCTTC.

The rearrangement uses TRBV27 and TRBJ2-1; a weak D match, TRBD1 (5 bases). This CDR3 is built from 17 residues. Germline CDR1 is MNHEY and CDR2 is SMNVEV (reference sequence). V shed 2 bases and J shed 0 bases, with 14 bases lying between them. The CDR3 loop reads CASSLRSGASSYNEQFF. DNA of the CDR3: TGTGCCAGCAGTTTAAGGTCTGGGGCGAGCTCCTACAATGAGCAGTTCTTC.

This clonotype has a handful of counts. The junction departs from the called germline gene at one end, perhaps through a read error. This chain joins TRBV12-3 or TRBV12-4 and TRBJ1-4; 9 nucleotides agree with TRBD1. The CDR3 is made up of 15 amino acids. Here the CDR3 reads CASSLQGAIREELFF. CDR3 sequence (DNA): TGTGCCAGCAGTCTACAGGGGGCGATACGTGAAGAACTGTTTTTT.

The chain links TRBV7-9 to TRBJ2-2, with TRBD2 identical over 12 bases. This CDR3 spans 17 amino acids. The J segment lost 4 bases and the V segment lost 4 bases, leaving 7 bases of the junction unmatched. Germline CDR1 SEHNR, CDR2 FQNEAQ (reference sequence). CDR3: CASSSPRTSGITGELFF. CDR3 coding DNA: TGTGCCAGCAGCTCCCCCCGGACTAGCGGGATCACCGGGGAGCTGTTTTTT.

This clonotype has just a few counts. DNA of the CDR3: TGTGCCAGCAGTTTTGGCAGGTTCTACGAGCAGTACTTC. Its protein product is CASSFGRFYEQYF. The V call is TRBV27, the J call TRBJ2-7, with D unclear. The germline V gene has CDR1 MNHEY and CDR2 SMNVEV (reference sequence). The V end was cut by 3 bases, the J end by 3 bases, with 9 bases between. The CDR3 runs 13 residues.